This TCR beta chain was retrieved from a study of CD8+ T cells in alopecia areata. The overall study: Twice a day, 5 to 10 mg of oral tofacitinib was administered to treated patients. Study outcomes and limitations: Affected scalp, especially in alopecia totalis/universalis, had a higher clonality than normal scalp did. Scalp clonality and expanded CD8+ clones among the top 100 were significantly decreased by tofacitinib.

Notes on this clone: Antigen specificity is unknown.

The sequencing template was cDNA reverse transcribed from extracted RNA. Data came from immunoSEQ multiplex PCR; TCRdb stores just in-frame clones and leaves some out. The data show about 270,000 clones, about 60% seen once. V was cut by 0 bases and J by 7 bases, with 10 bases left in between. The CDR3 has 15 amino acids. CDR1 and CDR2 from the germline V gene are MNHNS and SASEGT. The sample's treatment: oral pan-JAK inhibitor, 5-10 mg twice daily. The TCR originated in a human donor with alopecia areata. V gene TRBV6-1 combines with J gene TRBJ1-6, with D hard to call. The material was CD4+ T cells sorted from blood, obtained between weeks 51 and 52, from a patient treated with tofacitinib. This chain's CDR3 is CASSEAYPSNSPLHF. For the CDR3, the DNA is TGTGCCAGCAGTGAAGCGTACCCAAGCAATTCACCCCTCCACTTT.